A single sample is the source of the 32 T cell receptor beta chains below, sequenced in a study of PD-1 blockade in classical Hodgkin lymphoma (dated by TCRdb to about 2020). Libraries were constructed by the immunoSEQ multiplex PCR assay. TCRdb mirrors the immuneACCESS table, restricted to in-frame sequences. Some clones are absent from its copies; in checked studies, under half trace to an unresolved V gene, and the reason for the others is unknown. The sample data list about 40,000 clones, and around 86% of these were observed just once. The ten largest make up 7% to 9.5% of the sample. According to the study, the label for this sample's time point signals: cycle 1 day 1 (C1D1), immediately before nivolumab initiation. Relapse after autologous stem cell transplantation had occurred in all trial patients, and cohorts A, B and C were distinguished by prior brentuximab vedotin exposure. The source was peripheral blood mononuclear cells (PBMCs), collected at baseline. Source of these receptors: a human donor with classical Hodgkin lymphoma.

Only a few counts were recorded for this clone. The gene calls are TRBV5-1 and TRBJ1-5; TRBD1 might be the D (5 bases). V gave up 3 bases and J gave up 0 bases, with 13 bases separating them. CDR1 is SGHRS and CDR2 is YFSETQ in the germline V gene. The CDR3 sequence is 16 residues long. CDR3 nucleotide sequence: TGCGCCAGCAGCTGGGGGAACAGTAATAGCAATCAGCCCCAGCATTTT. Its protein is CASSWGNSNSNQPQHF.

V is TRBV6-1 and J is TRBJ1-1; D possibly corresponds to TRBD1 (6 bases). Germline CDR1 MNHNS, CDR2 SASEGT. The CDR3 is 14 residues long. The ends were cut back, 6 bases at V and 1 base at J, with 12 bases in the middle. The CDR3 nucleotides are TGTGCCAGCAGCAAACAGGGCCCGAACACTGAAGCTTTCTTT. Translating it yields CASSKQGPNTEAFF.

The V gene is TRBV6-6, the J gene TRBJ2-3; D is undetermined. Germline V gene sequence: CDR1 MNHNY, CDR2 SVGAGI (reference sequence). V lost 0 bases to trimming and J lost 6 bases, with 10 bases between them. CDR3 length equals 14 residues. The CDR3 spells CASSYSDRPDTQYF. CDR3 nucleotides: TGTGCCAGCAGTTACTCGGACCGTCCGGATACGCAGTATTTT.

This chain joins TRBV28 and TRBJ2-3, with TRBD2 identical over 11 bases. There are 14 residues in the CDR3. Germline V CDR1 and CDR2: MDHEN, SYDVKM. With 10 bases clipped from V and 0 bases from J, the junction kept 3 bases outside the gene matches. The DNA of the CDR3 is TGTGCCACCGGGACTAGCGGAAGCACAGATACGCAGTATTTT. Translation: CATGTSGSTDTQYF.

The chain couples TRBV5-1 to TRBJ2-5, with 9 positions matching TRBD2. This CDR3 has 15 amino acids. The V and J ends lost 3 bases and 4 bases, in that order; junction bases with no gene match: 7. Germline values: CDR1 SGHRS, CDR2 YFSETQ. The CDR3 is CASSSASGVTETQYF. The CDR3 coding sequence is TGCGCCAGCAGCTCCGCTAGCGGGGTCACAGAGACCCAGTACTTC.

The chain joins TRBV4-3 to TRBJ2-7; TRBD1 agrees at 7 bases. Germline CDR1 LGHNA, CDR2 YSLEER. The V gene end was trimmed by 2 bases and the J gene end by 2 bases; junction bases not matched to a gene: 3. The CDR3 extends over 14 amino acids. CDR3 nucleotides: TGCGCCAGCAGCCAAACCGGGACAGCCTACGAGCAGTACTTC. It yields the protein CASSQTGTAYEQYF.

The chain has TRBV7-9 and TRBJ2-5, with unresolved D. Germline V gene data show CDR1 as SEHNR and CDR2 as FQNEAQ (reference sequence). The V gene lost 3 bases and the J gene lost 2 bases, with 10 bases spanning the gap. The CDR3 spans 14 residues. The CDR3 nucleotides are TGTGCCAGCAGCTTGGGCTGGGGACAAGAGACCCAGTACTTC. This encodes CASSLGWGQETQYF.

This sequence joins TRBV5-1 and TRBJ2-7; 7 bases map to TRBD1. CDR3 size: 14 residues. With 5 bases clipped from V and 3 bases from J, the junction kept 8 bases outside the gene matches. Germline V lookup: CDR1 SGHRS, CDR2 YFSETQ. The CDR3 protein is CASRYTTGNYEQYF. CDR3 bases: TGCGCCAGCAGATATACGACAGGGAACTACGAGCAGTACTTC.

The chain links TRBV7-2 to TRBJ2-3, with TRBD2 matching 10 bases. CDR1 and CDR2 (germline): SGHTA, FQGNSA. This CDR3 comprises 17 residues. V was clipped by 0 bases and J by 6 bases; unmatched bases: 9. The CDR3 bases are TGTGCCAGCAGCTTAGCCCCTAGCGGGAGAGGTGGGGATACGCAGTATTTT. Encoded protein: CASSLAPSGRGGDTQYF. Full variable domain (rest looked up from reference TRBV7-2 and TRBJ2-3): GAGVSQSPSNKVTEKGKDVELRCDPISGHTALYWYRQSLGQGLEFLIYFQGNSAPDKSGLPSDRFSAERTGGSVSTLTIQRTQQEDSAVYLCASSLAPSGRGGDTQYFGPGTRLTVL.

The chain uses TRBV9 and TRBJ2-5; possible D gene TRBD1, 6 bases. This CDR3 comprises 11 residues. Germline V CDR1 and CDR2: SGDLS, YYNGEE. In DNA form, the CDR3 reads TGTAAGACAAACAGGGCAGAGACCCAGTACTTC. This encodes CKTNRAETQYF.

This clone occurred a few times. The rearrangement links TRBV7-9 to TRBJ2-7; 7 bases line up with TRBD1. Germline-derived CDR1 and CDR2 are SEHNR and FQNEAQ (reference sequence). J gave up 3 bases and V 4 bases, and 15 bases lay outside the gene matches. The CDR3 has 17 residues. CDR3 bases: TGTGCCAGCAGCTCCGGCCATACCTCTCGACAGGGCTACGAGCAGTACTTC. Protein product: CASSSGHTSRQGYEQYF.

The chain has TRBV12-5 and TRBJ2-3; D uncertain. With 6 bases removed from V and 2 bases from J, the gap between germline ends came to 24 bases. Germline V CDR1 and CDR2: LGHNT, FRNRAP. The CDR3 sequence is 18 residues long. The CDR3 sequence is CASGVNYRITVPTDTQYF. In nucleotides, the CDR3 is TGTGCTAGTGGCGTAAACTACCGAATTACAGTGCCCACAGATACGCAGTATTTT.

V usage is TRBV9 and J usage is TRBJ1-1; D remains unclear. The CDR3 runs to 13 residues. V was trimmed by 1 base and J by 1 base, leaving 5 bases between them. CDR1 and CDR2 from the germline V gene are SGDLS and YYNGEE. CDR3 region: CASSVTQNTEAFF. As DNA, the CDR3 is TGTGCCAGCAGCGTAACACAGAACACTGAAGCTTTCTTT.

CDR3: CAITRTSGRDEQYF. The CDR3 coding sequence is TGTGCCATCACTAGGACTAGCGGCCGCGACGAGCAGTACTTC. V is TRBV10-3 and J is TRBJ2-7; 10 nucleotides match TRBD2. The CDR3 extends over 14 amino acids. With 7 bases clipped from V and 5 bases from J, the junction kept 8 bases outside the gene matches. From germline, CDR1 is ENHRY and CDR2 SYGVKD.

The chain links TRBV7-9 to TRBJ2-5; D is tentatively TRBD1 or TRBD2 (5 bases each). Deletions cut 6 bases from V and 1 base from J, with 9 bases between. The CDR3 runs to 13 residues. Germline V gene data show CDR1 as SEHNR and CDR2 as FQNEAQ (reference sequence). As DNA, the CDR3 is TGTGCCAGCAGTAGGGACGCCCAAGAGACCCAGTACTTC. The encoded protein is CASSRDAQETQYF.

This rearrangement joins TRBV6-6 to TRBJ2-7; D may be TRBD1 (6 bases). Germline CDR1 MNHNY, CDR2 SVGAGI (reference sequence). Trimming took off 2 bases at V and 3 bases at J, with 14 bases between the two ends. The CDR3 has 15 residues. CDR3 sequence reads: CASSYPPQGHYEQYF. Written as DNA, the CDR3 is TGTGCCAGCAGTTACCCCCCGCAGGGACACTACGAGCAGTACTTC.

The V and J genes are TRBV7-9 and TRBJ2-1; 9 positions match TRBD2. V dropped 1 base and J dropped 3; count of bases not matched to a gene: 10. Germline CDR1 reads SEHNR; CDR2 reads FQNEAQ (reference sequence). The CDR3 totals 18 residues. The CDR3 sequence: CASSLGANGLARYNEQFF. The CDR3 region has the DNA TGTGCCAGCAGCTTAGGGGCTAACGGACTAGCGCGCTACAATGAGCAGTTCTTC.

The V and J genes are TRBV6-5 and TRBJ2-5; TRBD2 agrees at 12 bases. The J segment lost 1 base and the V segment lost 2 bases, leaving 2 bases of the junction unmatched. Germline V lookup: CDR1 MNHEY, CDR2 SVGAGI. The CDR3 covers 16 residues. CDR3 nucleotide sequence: TGTGCCAGCAGTTACACTAGCGGGAGGCCCCAAGAGACCCAGTACTTC. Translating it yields CASSYTSGRPQETQYF.

The CDR3 loop reads CASSADRNTEAFF. The CDR3 bases are TGTGCCAGCAGTGCGGATCGAAACACTGAAGCTTTCTTT. The genes are TRBV2 and TRBJ1-1; D not resolved. The CDR3 runs 13 residues. Trimming took 4 bases from V and 2 from J, leaving 8 bases between them. CDR1 SNHLY and CDR2 FYNNEI come from the germline V gene. The full variable domain, its missing parts supplied by reference TRBV2 and TRBJ1-1, is EPEVTQTPSHQVTQMGQEVILRCVPISNHLYFYWYRQILGQKVEFLVSFYNNEISEKSEIFDDQFSVERPDGSNFTLKIRSTKLEDSAMYFCASSADRNTEAFFGQGTRLTVV.

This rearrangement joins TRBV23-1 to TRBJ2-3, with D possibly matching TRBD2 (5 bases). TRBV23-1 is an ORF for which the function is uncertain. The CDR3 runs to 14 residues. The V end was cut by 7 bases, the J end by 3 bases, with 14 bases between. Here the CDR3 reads CASKSRGRTDTQYF. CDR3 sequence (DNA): TGCGCCAGCAAATCCCGGGGAAGAACAGATACGCAGTATTTT.

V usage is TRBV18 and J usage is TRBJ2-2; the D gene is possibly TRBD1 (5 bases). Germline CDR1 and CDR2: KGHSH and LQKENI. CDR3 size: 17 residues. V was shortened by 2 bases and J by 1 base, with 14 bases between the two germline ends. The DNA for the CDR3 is TGTGCCAGCTCACCATCTGTAGGTCAGGGGAACACCGGGGAGCTGTTTTTT. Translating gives CASSPSVGQGNTGELFF.

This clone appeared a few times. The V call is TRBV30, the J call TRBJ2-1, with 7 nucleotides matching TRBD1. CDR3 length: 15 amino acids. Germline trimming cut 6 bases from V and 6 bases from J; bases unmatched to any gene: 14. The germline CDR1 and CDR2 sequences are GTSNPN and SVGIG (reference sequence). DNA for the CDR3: TGTGCCTGTCGTCAGGGGGACAGTCGAGTCAATGAGCAGTTCTTC. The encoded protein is CACRQGDSRVNEQFF.

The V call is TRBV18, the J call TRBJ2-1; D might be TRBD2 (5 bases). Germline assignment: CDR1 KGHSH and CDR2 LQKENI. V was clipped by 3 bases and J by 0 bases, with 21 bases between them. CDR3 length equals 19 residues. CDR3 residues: CASSPYPLESGYSYNEQFF. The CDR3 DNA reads TGTGCCAGCTCACCCTACCCACTAGAATCCGGATACTCCTACAATGAGCAGTTCTTC.

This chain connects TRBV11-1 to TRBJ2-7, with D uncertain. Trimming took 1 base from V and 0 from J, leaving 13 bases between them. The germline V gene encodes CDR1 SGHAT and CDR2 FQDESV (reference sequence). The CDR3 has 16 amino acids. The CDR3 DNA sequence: TGTGCCAGCAGCTTAGATCGTCTTGGGAACTCCTACGAGCAGTACTTC. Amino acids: CASSLDRLGNSYEQYF.

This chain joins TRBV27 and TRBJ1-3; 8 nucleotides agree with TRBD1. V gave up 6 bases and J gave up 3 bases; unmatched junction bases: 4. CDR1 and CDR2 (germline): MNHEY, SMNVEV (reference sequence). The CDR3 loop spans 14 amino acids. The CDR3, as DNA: TGTGCCAGCAGCCCACAGGGGGGTGGAAACACCATATATTTT. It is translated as CASSPQGGGNTIYF.

CDR3 nucleotide sequence: TGTGCCAGCAGTGTGGAGGGGAGCAGCGAGACCCAGTACTTC. Amino acid sequence: CASSVEGSSETQYF. The rearrangement links TRBV6-4 to TRBJ2-5, with a tentative D call TRBD2 (6 bases). The CDR3 has 14 residues. Germline V lookup: CDR1 MRHNA, CDR2 SNTAGT. Trimming pared 4 bases from V and 5 bases from J, leaving 14 bases between.

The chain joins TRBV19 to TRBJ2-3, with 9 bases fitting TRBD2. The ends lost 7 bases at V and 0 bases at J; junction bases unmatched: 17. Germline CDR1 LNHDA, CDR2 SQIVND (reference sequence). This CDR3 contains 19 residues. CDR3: CASTSLAGGRETSTDTQYF. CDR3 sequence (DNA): TGTGCCAGTACCTCCCTGGCTGGCGGGAGGGAAACTAGCACAGATACGCAGTATTTT.

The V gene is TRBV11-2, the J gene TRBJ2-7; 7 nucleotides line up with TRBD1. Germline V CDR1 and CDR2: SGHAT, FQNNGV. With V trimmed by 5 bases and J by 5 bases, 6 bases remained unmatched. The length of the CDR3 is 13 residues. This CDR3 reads CASSPGTAHEQYF. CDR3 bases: TGTGCCAGCAGCCCCGGGACAGCGCACGAGCAGTACTTC.

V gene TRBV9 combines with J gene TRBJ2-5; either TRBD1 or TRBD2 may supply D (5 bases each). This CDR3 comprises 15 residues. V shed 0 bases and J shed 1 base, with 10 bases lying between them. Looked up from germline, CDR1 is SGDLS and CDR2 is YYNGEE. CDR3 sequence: CASSVASGTQETQYF. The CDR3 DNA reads TGTGCCAGCAGCGTAGCTTCAGGGACCCAAGAGACCCAGTACTTC. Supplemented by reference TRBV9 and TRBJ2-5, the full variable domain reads DSGVTQTPKHLITATGQRVTLRCSPRSGDLSVYWYQQSLDQGLQFLIQYYNGEERAKGNILERFSAQQFPDLHSELNLSSLELGDSALYFCASSVASGTQETQYFGPGTRLLVL.

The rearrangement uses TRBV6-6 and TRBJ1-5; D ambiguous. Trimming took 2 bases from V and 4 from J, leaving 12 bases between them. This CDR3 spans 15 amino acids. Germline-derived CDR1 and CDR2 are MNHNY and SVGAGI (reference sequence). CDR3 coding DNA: TGTGCCAGCAGTTACGAGTGGGTCGGGAATCAGCCCCAGCATTTT. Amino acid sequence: CASSYEWVGNQPQHF.

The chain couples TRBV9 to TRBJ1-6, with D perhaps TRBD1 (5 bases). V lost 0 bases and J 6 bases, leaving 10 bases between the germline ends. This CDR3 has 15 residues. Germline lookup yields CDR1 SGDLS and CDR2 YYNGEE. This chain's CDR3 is CASSVDQGGNSPLHF. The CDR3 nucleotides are TGTGCCAGCAGCGTAGACCAGGGTGGTAATTCACCCCTCCACTTT. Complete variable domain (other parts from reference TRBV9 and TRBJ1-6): DSGVTQTPKHLITATGQRVTLRCSPRSGDLSVYWYQQSLDQGLQFLIQYYNGEERAKGNILERFSAQQFPDLHSELNLSSLELGDSALYFCASSVDQGGNSPLHFGNGTRLTVT.

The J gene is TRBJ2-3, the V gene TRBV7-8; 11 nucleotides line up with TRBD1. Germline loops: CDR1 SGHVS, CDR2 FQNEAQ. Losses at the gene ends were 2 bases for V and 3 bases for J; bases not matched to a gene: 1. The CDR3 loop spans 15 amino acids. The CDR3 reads CASSLWDRGTDTQYF. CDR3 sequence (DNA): TGTGCCAGCAGCTTATGGGACAGGGGGACAGATACGCAGTATTTT. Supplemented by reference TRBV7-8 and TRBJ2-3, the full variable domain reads GAGVSQSPRYKVAKRGQDVALRCDPISGHVSLFWYQQALGQGPEFLTYFQNEAQLDKSGLPSDRFFAERPEGSVSTLKIQRTQQEDSAVYLCASSLWDRGTDTQYFGPGTRLTVL.